One and the same sample provided the 28 T cell receptor beta chains below, sequenced in a study of T cell responses to AZD1222 COVID-19 vaccine. Generated by immunoSEQ multiplex PCR, the TCRdb table keeps only in-frame clones and is missing some. The table includes 75,000 to 100,000 clones, over 85% detected once. The sequenced sample was peripheral blood, obtained on day 0 of AZD1222 vaccination. These receptors were obtained from an adult in good health.

The chain is built from TRBV5-1 and TRBJ2-1; 11 bases line up with TRBD2. V was pared by 2 bases and J by 4 bases, with 2 bases of the junction left unmatched. The germline gives CDR1 SGHRS, CDR2 YFSETQ. The CDR3 has 15 residues. The CDR3 nucleotides read TGCGCCAGCAGCTTTACTAGCGGGAGATACAATGAGCAGTTCTTC. It translates to CASSFTSGRYNEQFF.

This rearrangement joins TRBV7-2 to TRBJ1-1, with D tentatively TRBD1 (5 bases). The CDR3 has 14 amino acids. The V and J ends lost 4 bases and 5 bases respectively, with 14 bases between them. Germline V gene sequence: CDR1 SGHTA, CDR2 FQGNSA. CDR3 DNA: TGTGCCAGCAGCTCCCGGGGCGAGGGGACTGAAGCTTTCTTT. Protein product: CASSSRGEGTEAFF.

This clone showed up just once. This chain's CDR3 is CASSWTGTGLNNEQFF. The CDR3 bases are TGCGCCAGCAGCTGGACCGGGACAGGGCTCAACAATGAGCAGTTCTTC. This rearrangement joins TRBV5-1 to TRBJ2-1; 9 bases align to TRBD1. V dropped 3 bases and J dropped 5; count of bases not matched to a gene: 9. The CDR3 is 16 residues long. Germline V lookup: CDR1 SGHRS, CDR2 YFSETQ.

The rearrangement joins TRBV4-2 to TRBJ1-4, with 8 bases lining up with TRBD1. With V trimmed by 0 bases and J by 1 base, 7 bases remained unmatched. This CDR3 region has 18 residues. Germline CDR1 LGHNA, CDR2 YNFKEQ. The CDR3 spells CASSQDGNRGETNEKLFF. DNA of the CDR3: TGTGCCAGCAGCCAAGACGGTAACAGGGGGGAAACTAATGAAAAACTGTTTTTT.

This rearrangement joins TRBV3-1 (or the pseudogene TRBV3-2) to TRBJ2-1; the match to TRBD2 covers 9 bases. This CDR3 contains 15 residues. V dropped 4 bases and J dropped 3; count of bases not matched to a gene: 4. Germline V gene sequence: CDR1 LGHDT, CDR2 YNNKEL (reference sequence). Here the CDR3 reads CASSPSGDNYNEQFF. Written as DNA, the CDR3 is TGTGCCAGCAGCCCTAGCGGGGACAACTACAATGAGCAGTTCTTC.

This clone was observed a single time. The rearrangement links TRBV27 to TRBJ1-4, with D unresolved. The CDR3 is 15 residues long. Germline V gene lookup returns CDR1 MNHEY and CDR2 SMNVEV (reference sequence). V was clipped by 3 bases and J by 5 bases, with 13 bases between them. CDR3 DNA: TGTGCCAGCAGTTTCTTCGGGCAGAGAAATGAAAAACTGTTTTTT. Protein product: CASSFFGQRNEKLFF.

This CDR3 reads CASSEGSYGYTF. The CDR3 region has the DNA TGTGCCAGCAGTGAAGGGAGCTATGGCTACACCTTC. The chain carries TRBV6-1 and TRBJ1-2; D not certain. Germline V gives CDR1 MNHNS, CDR2 SASEGT. V was trimmed by 1 base and J by 4 bases, leaving 4 bases between them. The CDR3 length is 12 residues.

This clone appeared once. The rearrangement uses TRBV11-2 and TRBJ1-6; TRBD1 matches at 8 bases. J gave up 8 bases and V 5 bases, and 2 bases lay outside the gene matches. The CDR3 loop spans 13 amino acids. Germline V CDR1 and CDR2: SGHAT, FQNNGV. The CDR3 loop reads CASSGQGDSPLHF. CDR3 DNA sequence: TGTGCCAGCAGCGGACAGGGTGATTCACCCCTCCACTTT.

The rearrangement links TRBV5-1 to TRBJ1-1; unclear D gene. The CDR3 is made up of 14 amino acids. V was cut by 0 bases and J by 1 base, with 7 bases left in between. Per germline, CDR1 SGHRS and CDR2 YFSETQ. CDR3 residues: CASSLGAPNTEAFF. The CDR3 DNA reads as TGCGCCAGCAGCTTGGGGGCGCCGAACACTGAAGCTTTCTTT.

This sequence joins TRBV2 and TRBJ2-4, with 8 bases that match TRBD1. Trimming removed 7 bases from V and 13 bases from J; junction bases left unmatched: 9. The length of the CDR3 is 12 residues. The germline CDR1 and CDR2 sequences are SNHLY and FYNNEI. The CDR3 nucleotides read TGTGCCAGCAACCTTGACAGGGGAAGCCAGTACTTC. Protein product: CASNLDRGSQYF. The full variable domain, rest sourced from reference TRBV2 and TRBJ2-4, is EPEVTQTPSHQVTQMGQEVILRCVPISNHLYFYWYRQILGQKVEFLVSFYNNEISEKSEIFDDQFSVERPDGSNFTLKIRSTKLEDSAMYFCASNLDRGSQYFGAGTRLSVL.

The rearrangement uses TRBV9 and TRBJ1-5; D gene uncertain. CDR3 size: 13 residues. Germline-derived CDR1 and CDR2 are SGDLS and YYNGEE. V gave up 4 bases and J gave up 5 bases, with 10 bases separating them. The DNA of the CDR3 is TGTGCCAGCAGCCCTTCTCTTGATCAGCCCCAGCATTTT. The encoded protein is CASSPSLDQPQHF.

V gene TRBV5-1 combines with J gene TRBJ2-7; weak D call: TRBD2 (6 bases). The CDR3 is made up of 13 amino acids. Trimming pared 4 bases from V and 7 bases from J, leaving 15 bases between. The germline V gene has CDR1 SGHRS and CDR2 YFSETQ. The CDR3 region is CASSVTSFREQYF. In DNA, the CDR3 is TGCGCCAGCAGCGTCACTAGCTTCCGGGAGCAGTACTTC.

J is TRBJ2-5 and V is TRBV10-3, with a weak D call TRBD1 (5 bases). In germline, CDR1 is ENHRY, CDR2 SYGVKD. CDR3 size: 15 residues. The V gene lost 5 bases and the J gene lost 2 bases, with 15 bases spanning the gap. In DNA form, the CDR3 reads TGTGCCATCAGTCTTGGGGCTACCGGGCAAGAGACCCAGTACTTC. It translates to CAISLGATGQETQYF.

Of note for this clone: Other DNA sequences in the same sample also yield this CDR3. This sequence joins TRBV12-3 or TRBV12-4 and TRBJ1-1; a weak D match, TRBD1 (5 bases). V was cut by 3 bases and J by 1 base, with 6 bases left in between. The CDR3 is made up of 13 amino acids. The CDR3 is CASSFTGNTEAFF. For the CDR3, the DNA is TGTGCCAGCAGTTTTACAGGGAACACTGAAGCTTTCTTT.

The chain combines TRBV4-3 with TRBJ2-3; D uncertain. The CDR3 runs to 13 residues. With 1 base removed from V and 0 bases from J, the gap between germline ends came to 2 bases. The germline V gene encodes CDR1 LGHNA and CDR2 YSLEER. CDR3 amino acids: CASSQVSTDTQYF. Written as DNA, the CDR3 is TGCGCCAGCAGCCAAGTGAGCACAGATACGCAGTATTTT.

V usage is TRBV28 and J usage is TRBJ1-5; no reliable D call. V was shortened by 6 bases and J by 2 bases, with 11 bases between the two germline ends. Germline assignment: CDR1 MDHEN and CDR2 SYDVKM. The CDR3 spans 14 residues. In DNA form, the CDR3 reads TGTGCCAGCAGGCCGAGCAGACGCAATCAGCCCCAGCATTTT. It yields the protein CASRPSRRNQPQHF.

This chain links TRBV11-2 with TRBJ2-1; D is unclear. The V and J ends lost 4 bases and 6 bases respectively, with 7 bases between them. This CDR3 is 12 amino acids long. Germline CDR1 is SGHAT and CDR2 is FQNNGV. The DNA for the CDR3 is TGTGCCAGCAGCTCTAGAGTCAATGAGCAGTTCTTC. It translates to CASSSRVNEQFF.

The chain uses TRBV9 and TRBJ1-2; TRBD1 agrees at 9 bases. The CDR3 sequence is 16 residues long. J lost 4 bases, V lost 4 bases, and 11 bases had no gene match. Germline V gene sequence: CDR1 SGDLS, CDR2 YYNGEE. In DNA, the CDR3 is TGTGCCAGCAGCAACTGGGACAGGGAATTTGGCTATGGCTACACCTTC. Translated, it gives CASSNWDREFGYGYTF.

The CDR3 sequence is CASRSGSETQYF. In DNA, the CDR3 is TGTGCCAGCAGGTCAGGGTCGGAGACCCAGTACTTC. The V and J genes are TRBV28 and TRBJ2-5, with D tentatively TRBD1 (5 bases). This CDR3 is built from 12 residues. Germline CDR1 reads MDHEN; CDR2 reads SYDVKM. Trimming removed 6 bases from V and 5 bases from J, with 10 bases in between.

The genes are TRBV7-6 and TRBJ2-2; no reliable D call. The CDR3 has 13 residues. Germline CDR1 SGHVS, CDR2 FNYEAQ. Trimming stripped 3 bases from V and 6 bases from J, with 8 bases between. The CDR3 loop reads CASSFGRAGELFF. DNA of the CDR3: TGTGCCAGCAGCTTTGGGCGAGCCGGGGAGCTGTTTTTT.

The rearrangement joins TRBV4-2 to TRBJ1-1, with D perhaps matching TRBD1 (5 bases). The ends were cut back, 7 bases at V and 1 base at J, with 13 bases in the middle. The CDR3 is 14 residues long. Germline CDR1 reads LGHNA; CDR2 reads YNFKEQ. The CDR3 protein is CASNWGRTNTEAFF. The CDR3 region has the DNA TGTGCCAGCAATTGGGGACGGACGAACACTGAAGCTTTCTTT.

The rearrangement links TRBV6-5 to TRBJ1-4, with 10 positions matching TRBD1. Per germline, CDR1 MNHEY and CDR2 SVGAGI. V lost 6 bases, J lost 6 bases, and 4 bases stayed unmatched. The CDR3 is 14 residues long. The CDR3 loop is CASRTGTGDEKLFF. CDR3 DNA: TGTGCCAGCAGGACCGGGACAGGGGATGAAAAACTGTTTTTT.

The chain employs TRBV10-3 and TRBJ2-1; 10 bases agree with TRBD2. In germline, CDR1 is ENHRY, CDR2 SYGVKD. J gave up 6 bases and V 11 bases, and 7 bases lay outside the gene matches. The CDR3 runs to 13 residues. DNA for the CDR3: TGTGCCGCACATAGCGGGGGGTCCAATGAGCAGTTCTTC. This translates into CAAHSGGSNEQFF.

This sequence joins TRBV18 and TRBJ1-2; D remains ambiguous. CDR1 and CDR2 from the germline V gene are KGHSH and LQKENI. The CDR3 is made up of 15 amino acids. V lost 0 bases and J 0 bases, leaving 8 bases between the germline ends. The CDR3: CASSPPTRSNYGYTF. The CDR3 DNA reads as TGTGCCAGCTCACCACCCACACGCTCTAACTATGGCTACACCTTC. The full variable domain, with the rest looked up from reference TRBV18 and TRBJ1-2, is NAGVMQNPRHLVRRRGQEARLRCSPMKGHSHVYWYRQLPEEGLKFMVYLQKENIIDESGMPKERFSAEFPKEGPSILRIQQVVRGDSAAYFCASSPPTRSNYGYTFGSGTRLTVV.

Written as DNA, the CDR3 is TGTGCCAGCATCCAGGGGATGTTGAACACTGAAGCTTTCTTT. Translation: CASIQGMLNTEAFF. J is TRBJ1-1 and V is TRBV6-5; the D gene is possibly TRBD1 (6 bases). The V gene's germline CDR1 is MNHEY and CDR2 SVGAGI. With 7 bases removed from V and 0 bases from J, the gap between germline ends came to 12 bases. CDR3 length: 14 residues.

The sample holds one count of this clone. V usage is TRBV14 and J usage is TRBJ1-2; D uncertain. Germline values: CDR1 SGHDN, CDR2 FVKESK. V was shortened by 6 bases and J by 0 bases, with 26 bases between the two germline ends. The CDR3 loop spans 19 amino acids. CDR3 sequence reads: CASSPLLGSNRGANYGYTF. CDR3 DNA sequence: TGTGCCAGCAGTCCCTTGTTAGGGTCGAATCGAGGCGCTAACTATGGCTACACCTTC.

This clone was observed once. This sequence joins TRBV7-9 and TRBJ1-4, with a possible D match to TRBD1 (6 bases). Trimming left V 5 bases short and J 8 bases short, with 21 bases between. This CDR3 has 16 amino acids. The germline CDR1 and CDR2 sequences are SEHNR and FQNEAQ (reference sequence). The CDR3, as DNA: TGTGCCAGCAGCCCTCATTGGGGGCCCACCGTAGAAAAACTGTTTTTT. It specifies CASSPHWGPTVEKLFF.

The chain links TRBV29-1 to TRBJ1-2; D remains ambiguous. V lost 0 bases, J lost 6 bases, and 5 bases lay in between. Germline loops: CDR1 SQVTM, CDR2 ANQGSEA. The CDR3 spans 11 residues. The CDR3 DNA sequence: TGCAGCGTTGAAGAAGCGAATGGCTACACCTTC. Translating it yields CSVEEANGYTF.